Following are 32 T cell receptor beta chains from one sample sequenced in a study of blood T cell repertoires in COVID-19. Assay: immunoSEQ multiplex PCR; the TCRdb copy retains only in-frame clones and omits some. Here the sample spans roughly 55,000 clones, 78% being singletons. Sequenced: peripheral blood. The receptor source for this set is a human donor with active or convalescent COVID-19. The donor label of this sample is uncertain.

With regard to this clone: Sequence at one end of the junction differs from germline and may be a read error. The CDR3: CASSPTGRTDTQYF. CDR3 in DNA: TGTGCTAGCAGCCCAACGGGGAGAACAGATACGCAGTATTTT. The rearrangement joins TRBV7-7 to TRBJ2-3; TRBD2 might be the D (5 bases). CDR1 is SSHAT, CDR2 FNYEAQ, per germline (reference sequence). CDR3 size: 14 residues.

This chain links TRBV7-2 with TRBJ1-1, with 8 positions matching TRBD1. The CDR3 contains 15 residues. Losses at the gene ends were 5 bases for V and 4 bases for J; bases not matched to a gene: 9. The germline gives CDR1 SGHTA, CDR2 FQGNSA. The CDR3 DNA sequence: TGTGCCAGCAGCAGGGGGACAGGACGAGTCACTGAAGCTTTCTTT. It is translated as CASSRGTGRVTEAFF.

The J gene is TRBJ1-2, the V gene TRBV29-1; 10 bases line up with TRBD1. The V segment lost 5 bases and the J segment 14 bases; nucleotides outside the gene matches: 11. Germline CDR1 is SQVTM and CDR2 is ANQGSEA. The CDR3 extends over 12 amino acids. CDR3 amino acids: CSVYQTGGGLTF. The CDR3 coding sequence is TGCAGCGTTTACCAGACAGGGGGCGGATTGACCTTC.

The chain uses TRBV7-3 and TRBJ2-1; D perhaps matches TRBD2 (5 bases). In germline, CDR1 is SGHTA, CDR2 FQGTGA. With 5 bases removed from V and 2 bases from J, the gap between germline ends came to 16 bases. The length of the CDR3 is 16 residues. This chain's CDR3 is CASSPRTQSPYNEQFF. The CDR3 DNA reads TGTGCCAGCAGCCCCAGGACTCAGAGCCCCTACAATGAGCAGTTCTTC.

The CDR3 DNA is TGTGCCACCAGCGGGGGACAGGGGGCGAACACCGGGGAGCTGTTTTTT. Translation: CATSGGQGANTGELFF. The genes are TRBV15 and TRBJ2-2, with TRBD1 matching over 11 bases. This CDR3 region has 16 residues. V shed 5 bases, J shed 0 bases, and the junction held 2 bases outside the gene matches. CDR1 and CDR2 from the germline V gene are LNHNV and YYDKDF (reference sequence).

The V call is TRBV7-9, the J call TRBJ2-3; 7 positions agree with TRBD2. Germline lookup yields CDR1 SEHNR and CDR2 FQNEAQ (reference sequence). The CDR3 is 13 residues long. V lost 3 bases, J lost 5 bases, and 2 bases stayed unmatched. The CDR3 coding sequence is TGTGCCAGCAGCTTCGAGCGGGGAGATACGCAGTATTTT. Protein sequence: CASSFERGDTQYF.

This chain joins TRBV19 and TRBJ2-7; 7 bases line up with TRBD1. Trimming took 7 bases from V and 6 from J; bases not matched to a gene: 9. Looked up from germline, CDR1 is LNHDA and CDR2 is SQIVND (reference sequence). This CDR3 has 13 residues. The CDR3 is CASNPTGLGEQYF. DNA for the CDR3: TGTGCCAGTAACCCGACAGGGCTAGGCGAGCAGTACTTC.

The chain combines TRBV7-3 with TRBJ2-7, with D possibly matching TRBD2 (6 bases). The CDR3 runs 15 residues. The V gene's germline CDR1 is SGHTA and CDR2 FQGTGA. V lost 1 base and J 0 bases, leaving 10 bases between the germline ends. The CDR3 nucleotides are TGTGCCAGCAGCTTAATGCGGGGTAGCTCCTACGAGCAGTACTTC. Encoded protein: CASSLMRGSSYEQYF.

The V and J genes are TRBV3-1 (or the pseudogene TRBV3-2) and TRBJ1-6, with TRBD1 matching over 10 bases. The CDR3 spans 15 residues. V lost 4 bases and J lost 8; bases outside the gene matches: 5. The germline CDR1 and CDR2 sequences are LGHDT and YNNKEL (reference sequence). CDR3: CASSLTGQGYSPLHF. As DNA, the CDR3 is TGTGCCAGCAGCCTCACGGGACAGGGGTATTCACCCCTCCACTTT.

The chain joins TRBV6-4 to TRBJ2-1; TRBD2 matches 10 bases. The CDR3 is made up of 16 amino acids. Germline trimming cut 0 bases from V and 5 bases from J; bases unmatched to any gene: 4. Germline assignment: CDR1 MRHNA and CDR2 SNTAGT. In nucleotides, the CDR3 is TGTGCCAGCAGTGACTCAGGGACTAGCGTTAACAATGAGCAGTTCTTC. Protein: CASSDSGTSVNNEQFF.

This chain joins TRBV5-1 and TRBJ1-4; D perhaps matches TRBD1 (6 bases). CDR3 length: 15 residues. The germline V and J ends were trimmed by 0 bases and 8 bases, with 14 bases remaining between them. CDR1 and CDR2 from the germline V gene are SGHRS and YFSETQ. CDR3 coding DNA: TGCGCCAGCAGCTTGGGTGTTGGGGGCTTAGAAAAACTGTTTTTT. Its protein product is CASSLGVGGLEKLFF.

The V and J genes are TRBV2 and TRBJ2-5, with 7 bases aligning to TRBD2. This CDR3 comprises 15 residues. Germline assignment: CDR1 SNHLY and CDR2 FYNNEI. With 7 bases clipped from V and 3 bases from J, the junction kept 11 bases outside the gene matches. CDR3 region: CASTPRGVAEETQYF. The CDR3 DNA sequence: TGTGCCAGCACACCCCGGGGGGTAGCGGAAGAGACCCAGTACTTC.

The gene calls are TRBV6-2 or TRBV6-3 and TRBJ2-5; 7 bases map to TRBD1. This CDR3 is built from 15 residues. Germline CDR1 and CDR2: MNHEY and SVGEGT. J gave up 4 bases and V 2 bases, and 7 bases lay outside the gene matches. DNA of the CDR3: TGTGCCAGCAGTTACCCCGAGACAGGGTTAGAGACCCAGTACTTC. Translating it yields CASSYPETGLETQYF.

J is TRBJ2-1 and V is TRBV6-6; 10 positions match TRBD2. This CDR3 contains 16 residues. Looked up from germline, CDR1 is MNHNY and CDR2 is SVGAGI (reference sequence). With 6 bases clipped from V and 8 bases from J, the junction kept 13 bases outside the gene matches. The CDR3 is CASRRGLTSGNYEQFF. The CDR3 DNA follows: TGTGCCAGCAGGAGGGGGCTAACTAGCGGGAATTATGAGCAGTTCTTC.

Written as DNA, the CDR3 is TGTGCCAGCAGCCAACTCAGGTCCTTCTACGAGCAGTACTTC. This gives the protein CASSQLRSFYEQYF. The chain employs TRBV3-1 (or the pseudogene TRBV3-2) and TRBJ2-7; D remains unclear. Trimming removed 2 bases from V and 3 bases from J, with 11 bases in between. The germline CDR1 and CDR2 sequences are LGHDT and YNNKEL (reference sequence). The CDR3 is made up of 14 amino acids.

The chain is built from TRBV6-4 and TRBJ1-6; 12 nucleotides agree with TRBD1. With 2 bases clipped from V and 7 bases from J, the junction kept 0 bases outside the gene matches. Germline CDR1 MRHNA, CDR2 SNTAGT. The length of the CDR3 is 15 residues. This chain's CDR3 is CASSDGTGGNSPLHF. The CDR3, as DNA: TGTGCCAGCAGTGACGGGACAGGGGGCAATTCACCCCTCCACTTT.

V gene TRBV9 combines with J gene TRBJ1-4, with 8 nucleotides matching TRBD1. Looked up from germline, CDR1 is SGDLS and CDR2 is YYNGEE. The CDR3 totals 15 residues. V shed 0 bases, J shed 8 bases, and the junction held 6 bases outside the gene matches. This chain's CDR3 is CASSVDQDRAEKLFF. DNA for the CDR3: TGTGCCAGCAGCGTAGACCAGGACAGGGCCGAAAAACTGTTTTTT. Combining the CDR3 with reference TRBV9 and TRBJ1-4 gives the whole variable domain DSGVTQTPKHLITATGQRVTLRCSPRSGDLSVYWYQQSLDQGLQFLIQYYNGEERAKGNILERFSAQQFPDLHSELNLSSLELGDSALYFCASSVDQDRAEKLFFGSGTQLSVL.

The chain carries TRBV24-1 and TRBJ2-1; 8 bases are shared with TRBD2. CDR1 is KGHDR and CDR2 is SFDVKD in the germline V gene. There are 18 residues in the CDR3. Germline trimming cut 3 bases from V and 8 bases from J; bases unmatched to any gene: 17. The CDR3, as DNA: TGTGCCACCAGTGATCCCGGTTTTAAAGCGGGAGTTCCCGATGAGCAGTTCTTC. Translating gives CATSDPGFKAGVPDEQFF.

The V call is TRBV21-1, the J call TRBJ2-7; TRBD2 is the table's D call and was not checked against the DNA. TRBV21-1 is marked as a pseudogene. This CDR3 is built from 15 residues. CDR3 protein: CASSKTRTGAYEQYF. CDR3 sequence (DNA): TGTGCCAGCAGCAAGACTAGAACCGGGGCCTACGAGCAGTACTTC.

The chain links TRBV19 to TRBJ2-7; TRBD1 might be the D (5 bases). Germline CDR1 LNHDA, CDR2 SQIVND (reference sequence). The V gene lost 5 bases and the J gene lost 3 bases, with 5 bases spanning the gap. This CDR3 has 11 amino acids. The CDR3 protein is CASSDSYEQYF. In DNA, the CDR3 is TGTGCCAGTAGTGACAGCTACGAGCAGTACTTC.

This chain connects TRBV3-1 (or the pseudogene TRBV3-2) to TRBJ1-2; 9 bases fit TRBD1. The germline CDR1 and CDR2 sequences are LGHDT and YNNKEL (reference sequence). The CDR3 contains 17 residues. V shed 2 bases and J 2 bases; nucleotides not matched to a gene: 9. In DNA, the CDR3 is TGTGCCAGCAGCCAAAAGGTCACAGGGGGCTGGAACTATGGCTACACCTTC. It specifies CASSQKVTGGWNYGYTF.

The chain combines TRBV19 with TRBJ2-1, with TRBD1 matching 8 bases. V shed 3 bases and J 7 bases; nucleotides not matched to a gene: 2. The CDR3 length is 13 residues. Germline V CDR1 and CDR2: LNHDA, SQIVND (reference sequence). CDR3 residues: CASSIGDRNEQFF. DNA of the CDR3: TGTGCCAGTAGTATCGGGGACAGGAATGAGCAGTTCTTC.

V usage is TRBV4-1 and J usage is TRBJ2-1; 7 bases are shared with TRBD2. This CDR3 comprises 15 residues. Germline V gene sequence: CDR1 MGHRA, CDR2 YSYEKL. V lost 5 bases, J lost 12 bases, and 16 bases stayed unmatched. CDR3 amino acids: CASSSKTGREPAQFF. The CDR3 DNA is TGCGCCAGCAGCTCGAAAACGGGGCGGGAGCCAGCGCAGTTCTTC.

The gene calls are TRBV5-1 and TRBJ1-1, with a weak D call TRBD1 (5 bases). Trimming cost V 4 bases and J 5 bases, with 12 bases left between them. The CDR3 has 13 residues. From germline, CDR1 is SGHRS and CDR2 YFSETQ. Here the CDR3 reads CASSAGRATEAFF. CDR3 bases: TGCGCCAGCAGCGCGGGACGGGCGACTGAAGCTTTCTTT.

The genes are TRBV5-1 and TRBJ1-5; no definite D call. CDR1 and CDR2 from the germline V gene are SGHRS and YFSETQ. Trimming pared 6 bases from V and 2 bases from J, leaving 9 bases between. This CDR3 is 13 amino acids long. The CDR3 protein is CASTCSGNQPQHF. Here the CDR3 DNA reads TGCGCCAGCACCTGTTCGGGCAATCAGCCCCAGCATTTT.

Comment on this clone: A much bigger clone sits one base away, suggesting this may be a read error. J is TRBJ2-2 and V is TRBV4-1; 8 bases map to TRBD2. CDR1 is MGHRA and CDR2 is YSYEKL in the germline V gene. The CDR3 has 15 residues. The CDR3 region has the DNA TGCGCCACCAGCCTGGCCGGGGGGGGGACCGGGGAGCTGTTTTTT. Its translation: CATSLAGGGTGELFF.

The chain couples TRBV3-1 (or the pseudogene TRBV3-2) to TRBJ2-7; 8 bases are a match to TRBD2. Germline V gene sequence: CDR1 LGHDT, CDR2 YNNKEL (reference sequence). Trimming removed 6 bases from V and 1 base from J; junction bases left unmatched: 11. The CDR3 runs to 16 residues. The CDR3 DNA is TGTGCCAGCAGTATGATAGCGGGACCTAATTCCTACGAGCAGTACTTC. This translates into CASSMIAGPNSYEQYF.

This clone was found a few times. V gene TRBV11-2 combines with J gene TRBJ2-1; D possibly corresponds to TRBD2 (6 bases). V lost 7 bases to trimming and J lost 0 bases, with 19 bases between them. From germline, CDR1 is SGHAT and CDR2 FQNNGV. This CDR3 contains 17 residues. CDR3 protein: CASIQTGAGSSYNEQFF. DNA of the CDR3: TGTGCCAGCATCCAGACCGGGGCGGGGAGCTCCTACAATGAGCAGTTCTTC.

This clone was picked up one time. V gene TRBV6-5 combines with J gene TRBJ1-4, with 10 bases that match TRBD1. V lost 6 bases to trimming and J lost 5 bases; unmatched junction nucleotides: 6. CDR3 size: 15 residues. Per the germline V gene, CDR1 is MNHEY and CDR2 is SVGAGI. Written as DNA, the CDR3 is TGTGCCAGCAGACTGCCGGGACAGGGGAATGAAAAACTGTTTTTT. It encodes CASRLPGQGNEKLFF.

This clone was observed a few times. The chain couples TRBV7-8 to TRBJ2-6; D is ambiguous. CDR3 length: 15 amino acids. The V and J ends lost 5 bases and 2 bases respectively, with 10 bases between them. CDR1 and CDR2 from the germline V gene are SGHVS and FQNEAQ. The DNA of the CDR3 is TGTGCCAGCAGCCCCGGAGTGACTGGGGCCAACGTCCTGACTTTC. It translates to CASSPGVTGANVLTF.

The chain couples TRBV29-1 to TRBJ1-5, with a possible D match to TRBD1 (5 bases). CDR3 length: 14 residues. From germline, CDR1 is SQVTM and CDR2 ANQGSEA. Trimming removed 4 bases at V and 2 bases at J, with 12 bases between. CDR3 nucleotides: TGCAGCGTTGTCGGGGGGACTGGCAATCAGCCCCAGCATTTT. Encoded protein: CSVVGGTGNQPQHF.

The V call is TRBV11-3, the J call TRBJ2-2, with 9 bases fitting TRBD1. V lost 5 bases, J lost 4 bases, and 2 bases stayed unmatched. From germline, CDR1 is SGHNT and CDR2 YENEEA. CDR3 length equals 14 residues. CDR3: CASSTGQGTGELFF. In DNA, the CDR3 is TGTGCCAGCAGCACGGGACAGGGCACCGGGGAGCTGTTTTTT.